This T cell receptor (beta chain) was profiled in a study of T cells after yellow fever vaccination. This clonotype appeared a few times. Germline V gene sequence: CDR1 DFQATT, CDR2 SNEGSKA (reference sequence). This CDR3 region has 10 residues. Trimming removed 2 bases at V and 7 bases at J, with 2 bases between. TCRdb recomputed calls from the 5' RACE reads with MiXCR, one row per CDR3 protein. This table holds about 550,000 distinct CDR3 sequences, under 25% found once. This TCR came from a man aged 25-40 years who received the YFV17D yellow fever vaccine. The sequencing here drew on PBMCs, taken 15 days after the yellow fever booster vaccination. V usage is TRBV20-1 and J usage is TRBJ1-4; no definite D call. The CDR3, as DNA: TGCAGTGCTAGACGTGAAAAACTGTTTTTT. Translated: CSARREKLFF.